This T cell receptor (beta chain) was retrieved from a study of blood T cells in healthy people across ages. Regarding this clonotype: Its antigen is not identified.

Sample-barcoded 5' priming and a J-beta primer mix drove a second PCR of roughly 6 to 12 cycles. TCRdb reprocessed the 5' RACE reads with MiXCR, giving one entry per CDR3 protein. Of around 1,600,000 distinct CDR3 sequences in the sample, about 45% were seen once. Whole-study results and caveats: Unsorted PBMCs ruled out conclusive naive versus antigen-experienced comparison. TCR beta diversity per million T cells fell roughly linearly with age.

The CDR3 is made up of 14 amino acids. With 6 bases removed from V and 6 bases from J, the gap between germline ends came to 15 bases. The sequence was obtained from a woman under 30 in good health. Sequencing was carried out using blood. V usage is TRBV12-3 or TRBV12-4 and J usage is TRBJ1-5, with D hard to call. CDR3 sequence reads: CASRIDPWGQPQHF. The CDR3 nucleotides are TGTGCCAGCAGGATCGACCCGTGGGGTCAGCCCCAGCATTTT.